This T cell receptor (beta chain) appears in the sequencing data of a study of regulatory T cells in long-lasting Graves disease. Overall study: Persistent Graves' disease required over 5 years of antithyroid drugs and positive TSH receptor antibodies.

Relying on iRepertoire HTBI primers and Arm-PCR of CDR3 regions, the team built TCR beta libraries. TCRdb used MiXCR to reprocess the multiplex PCR reads, holding one entry per CDR3 protein. The sample carries hundreds of thousands of distinct CDR3 sequences, about 30% recorded once. The CDR3 is 13 residues long. Germline-derived CDR1 and CDR2 are LGHDT and YNNKEL (reference sequence). Trimming removed 5 bases from V and 7 bases from J; junction bases left unmatched: 7. Indicated time point: persistent/refractory GD, antithyroid drugs over 5 years with positive TRAb. There was RNA extracted from PBMCs, and the TCR library was made from it. Blood from the periphery, around 10 milliliters in all, was drawn into EDTA tubes.

The chain joins TRBV3-1 to TRBJ1-1; TRBD1 aligns across 7 bases. Sequenced here: peripheral blood mononuclear cells (PBMCs), sampled when the disease was refractory, from a patient treated with antithyroid drugs. This clonotype was obtained from a female donor with Graves disease. The CDR3 bases are TGTGCCAGCAGCTTCTGGACAGGTGATGAAGCTTTCTTT. Its protein product is CASSFWTGDEAFF.